This passage covers 15 T cell receptor beta chains from one sample sequenced in a study of blood T cell repertoires in COVID-19. Here immunoSEQ multiplex PCR was the method, and the copy in TCRdb shows in-frame clones only, minus some. The data contain around 200,000 clones, around 84% of them singletons. Specimen: peripheral blood. The receptors derive from a man aged 35 to 55 with active or convalescent COVID-19.

The chain carries TRBV29-1 and TRBJ2-5, with 8 positions matching TRBD1. Trimming removed 4 bases from V and 4 bases from J; junction bases left unmatched: 2. Germline lookup yields CDR1 SQVTM and CDR2 ANQGSEA. The CDR3 runs 12 residues. The CDR3 DNA reads as TGCAGCGTTGGGACAGGGATAGAGACCCAGTACTTC. This gives the protein CSVGTGIETQYF.

Concerning this clone: One junction end does not reproduce the germline sequence, and a read error may be involved. The chain uses TRBV13 and TRBJ2-3; TRBD1 matches at 10 bases. CDR1 is PRHDT, CDR2 FYEKMQ, per germline (reference sequence). This CDR3 is built from 14 residues. The CDR3 bases are TGTGCCAGCAGCCTAGGACAGGGGGGGGATACGCAGTATTTT. Protein: CASSLGQGGDTQYF.

Worth noting for this clone: This sample includes further DNA sequences coding for the same CDR3. The rearrangement joins TRBV19 to TRBJ1-5; maybe TRBD1 (6 bases). The length of the CDR3 is 15 residues. Germline CDR1 LNHDA, CDR2 SQIVND (reference sequence). Deletions cut 1 base from V and 0 bases from J, with 7 bases between. CDR3 nucleotide sequence: TGTGCCAGTAGTATAGGGACAGTTAGCAATCAGCCCCAGCATTTT. Protein: CASSIGTVSNQPQHF.

V is TRBV29-1 and J is TRBJ2-7, with a weak D call TRBD2 (5 bases). V was shortened by 6 bases and J by 1 base, with 13 bases between the two germline ends. Per the germline V gene, CDR1 is SQVTM and CDR2 is ANQGSEA. CDR3 size: 13 residues. The CDR3 spells CSVRTGISYEQYF. Here the CDR3 DNA reads TGCAGCGTCCGGACTGGAATTTCCTACGAGCAGTACTTC.

This rearrangement joins TRBV4-2 to TRBJ2-7; 10 bases align to TRBD2. There are 15 residues in the CDR3. The germline V gene has CDR1 LGHNA and CDR2 YNFKEQ. V trimming: 2 bases; J trimming: 6 bases; junction bases outside the gene matches: 7. The DNA for the CDR3 is TGTGCCAGCAGCCAACCCGGGACTAGCGTGGTCGAGCAGTACTTC. This translates into CASSQPGTSVVEQYF.

The genes are TRBV10-3 and TRBJ2-7; possible D gene TRBD2, 7 bases. V was trimmed by 5 bases and J by 5 bases, leaving 19 bases between them. This CDR3 region has 15 residues. From germline, CDR1 is ENHRY and CDR2 SYGVKD. The CDR3 DNA reads TGTGCCATCAGTCATAACGGGGGGCCTGTCGACGAGCAGTACTTC. It specifies CAISHNGGPVDEQYF.

The genes are TRBV4-3 and TRBJ1-1, with D maybe TRBD1 (6 bases). This CDR3 region has 15 residues. The germline V and J ends were trimmed by 4 bases and 4 bases, with 16 bases remaining between them. The germline gives CDR1 LGHNA, CDR2 YSLEER. CDR3 bases: TGCGCCAGCAGCCTTCCACAGGGTACAGGCACTGAAGCTTTCTTT. Protein: CASSLPQGTGTEAFF.

The chain is built from TRBV28 and TRBJ1-2; no reliable D call. V lost 5 bases and J lost 5, with 6 bases in between. The germline V gene encodes CDR1 MDHEN and CDR2 SYDVKM. CDR3 length: 11 amino acids. CDR3 protein: CASSPRYGYTF. As DNA, the CDR3 is TGTGCCAGCAGTCCCCGGTATGGCTACACCTTC.

Worth noting for this clone: Possible read error: a much larger clone is one base away. J is TRBJ2-7 and V is TRBV5-1, with 9 bases identical to TRBD1. This CDR3 has 13 residues. Unmatched junction bases numbered 2, after V lost 4 bases and J lost 3 bases. Germline V lookup: CDR1 SGHRS, CDR2 YFSETQ. CDR3: CASSRDRDYEQYF. The CDR3 nucleotides are TGCGCCAGCAGCCGGGACAGGGACTACGAGCAGTACTTC.

This rearrangement joins TRBV6-6 to TRBJ1-3, with 7 positions matching TRBD1. V dropped 6 bases and J dropped 0; count of bases not matched to a gene: 5. The CDR3 has 15 amino acids. CDR1 MNHNY and CDR2 SVGAGI come from the germline V gene (reference sequence). The CDR3 loop is CASRPGQNSGNTIYF. The CDR3 region has the DNA TGTGCCAGCAGACCGGGACAGAACTCTGGAAACACCATATATTTT.

This clone was seen once. The V call is TRBV6-6, the J call TRBJ1-5; 7 bases agree with TRBD1. This CDR3 is 17 amino acids long. CDR1 and CDR2 (germline): MNHNY, SVGAGI (reference sequence). The junction had 17 bases not matched to a gene; V was cut back by 5 bases and J by 7 bases. DNA of the CDR3: TGTGCCAGCAGTCCCCAAACCTCGACAGGGTCCCAACAGCCCCAGCATTTT. As protein: CASSPQTSTGSQQPQHF.

The chain employs TRBV9 and TRBJ2-3; 9 bases agree with TRBD2. From germline, CDR1 is SGDLS and CDR2 YYNGEE. With 1 base clipped from V and 2 bases from J, the junction kept 5 bases outside the gene matches. The CDR3 is 16 amino acids. DNA for the CDR3: TGTGCCAGCAGCGTAACAGCGGGGGGAACCACAGATACGCAGTATTTT. Residues: CASSVTAGGTTDTQYF.

CDR3 sequence (DNA): TGTGCCAGCAGTTTTCTTCCGATGAGTACCTACGAGCAGTACTTC. This encodes CASSFLPMSTYEQYF. This sequence joins TRBV28 and TRBJ2-7; no definite D call. Germline V gives CDR1 MDHEN, CDR2 SYDVKM. CDR3 size: 15 residues. V was cut by 3 bases and J by 2 bases, with 14 bases left in between.

The J gene is TRBJ2-2, the V gene TRBV4-1, with TRBD2 matching 7 bases. The germline CDR1 and CDR2 sequences are MGHRA and YSYEKL. There are 15 residues in the CDR3. After removal of 1 base from V and 4 bases from J, the junction contained 3 bases not matched to a gene. CDR3 residues: CASSQGASGTGELFF. The CDR3 coding sequence is TGCGCCAGCAGCCAAGGGGCTAGCGGCACCGGGGAGCTGTTTTTT.

This chain uses TRBV14 with TRBJ2-5; D might be TRBD1 (6 bases). With 3 bases removed from V and 2 bases from J, the gap between germline ends came to 7 bases. CDR1 and CDR2 (germline): SGHDN, FVKESK. This CDR3 comprises 13 residues. CDR3 nucleotide sequence: TGTGCCAGCAGCCACGGACAGCAAGAGACCCAGTACTTC. It translates to CASSHGQQETQYF.